This entry concerns a single T cell receptor beta chain. The antigen remains undetermined. A read error may explain this, as a much larger clone is one base away. Together with a sample-barcoded 5' primer, a J-beta primer mix was included in a second PCR lasting roughly 6 to 12 cycles. Each TCR beta cDNA got a 12-nucleotide random molecular identifier. MiXCR was run by TCRdb on the 5' RACE reads, yielding one entry per CDR3 protein. Found here are about 1.5 million distinct CDR3 sequences, 35% to 45% of them singletons; the top ten hold over 3.5%. Those donating, healthy Caucasian individuals from Russia, were aged about 6 to 90. Peripheral blood was drawn, approximately 9.4 milliliters per donor. This sample is part of a study of blood T cells in healthy people across ages. Study observations and caveats: Donor CMV status, an unknown factor, possibly confounded changes in expanded clonotypes.

The CDR3 loop spans 16 amino acids. Trimming took 1 base from V and 7 from J; bases not matched to a gene: 12. Germline V gene data show CDR1 as DFQATT and CDR2 as SNEGSKA (reference sequence). The chain uses TRBV20-1 and TRBJ2-7; TRBD1 aligns across 11 bases. The source of this sequence is a woman aged 18-29 years in good health. The sequencing sample was made of blood. CDR3 DNA: TGCAGTGCTAGAGGGAATGGACAGGGGGCCTACAATGAGCAGTACTTC. It specifies CSARGNGQGAYNEQYF.